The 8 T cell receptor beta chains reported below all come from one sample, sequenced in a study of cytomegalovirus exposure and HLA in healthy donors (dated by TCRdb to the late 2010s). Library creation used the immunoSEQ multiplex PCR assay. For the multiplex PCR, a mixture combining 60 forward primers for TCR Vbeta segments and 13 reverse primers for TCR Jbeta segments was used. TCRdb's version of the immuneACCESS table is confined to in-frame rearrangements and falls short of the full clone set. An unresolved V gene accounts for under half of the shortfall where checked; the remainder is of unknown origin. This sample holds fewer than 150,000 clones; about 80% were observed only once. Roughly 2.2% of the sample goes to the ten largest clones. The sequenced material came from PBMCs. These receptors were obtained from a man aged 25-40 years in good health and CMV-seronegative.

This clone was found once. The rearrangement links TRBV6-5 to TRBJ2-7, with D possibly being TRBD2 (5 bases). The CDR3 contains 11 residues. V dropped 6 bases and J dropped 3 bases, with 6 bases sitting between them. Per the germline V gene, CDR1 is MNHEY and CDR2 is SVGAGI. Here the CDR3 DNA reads TGTGCCAGCAGGAGCGGCTACGAGCAGTACTTC. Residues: CASRSGYEQYF.

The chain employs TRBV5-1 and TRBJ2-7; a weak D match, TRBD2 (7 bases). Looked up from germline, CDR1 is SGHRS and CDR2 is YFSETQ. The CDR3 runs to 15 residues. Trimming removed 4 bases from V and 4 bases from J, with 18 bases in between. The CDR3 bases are TGCGCCAGCAGCCCGGGGGGCGGCCCACCTTACGAGCAGTACTTC. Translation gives CASSPGGGPPYEQYF.

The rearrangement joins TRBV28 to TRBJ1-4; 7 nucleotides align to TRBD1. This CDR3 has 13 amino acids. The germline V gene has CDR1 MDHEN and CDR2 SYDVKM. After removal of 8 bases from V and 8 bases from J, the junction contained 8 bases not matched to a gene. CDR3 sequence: CASGPGGNEKLFF. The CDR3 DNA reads TGTGCCAGCGGTCCAGGGGGGAACGAAAAACTGTTTTTT.

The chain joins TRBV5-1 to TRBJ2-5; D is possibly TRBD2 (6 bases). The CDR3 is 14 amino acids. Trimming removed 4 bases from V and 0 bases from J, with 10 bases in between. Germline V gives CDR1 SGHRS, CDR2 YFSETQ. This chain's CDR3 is CASSPGGYQETQYF. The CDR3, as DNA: TGCGCCAGCAGCCCCGGGGGTTACCAAGAGACCCAGTACTTC.

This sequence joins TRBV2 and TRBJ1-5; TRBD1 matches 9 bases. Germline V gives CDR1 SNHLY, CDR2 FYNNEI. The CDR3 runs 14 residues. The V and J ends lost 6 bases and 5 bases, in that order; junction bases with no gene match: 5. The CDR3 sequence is CASSDTGGDQPQHF. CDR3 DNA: TGTGCCAGCAGCGATACAGGGGGCGATCAGCCCCAGCATTTT.

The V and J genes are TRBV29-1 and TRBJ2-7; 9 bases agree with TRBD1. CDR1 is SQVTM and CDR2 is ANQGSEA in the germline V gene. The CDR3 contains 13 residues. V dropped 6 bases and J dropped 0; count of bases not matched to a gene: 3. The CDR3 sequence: CSVLTGGSYEQYF. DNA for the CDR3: TGCAGCGTGTTGACAGGGGGCTCCTACGAGCAGTACTTC.

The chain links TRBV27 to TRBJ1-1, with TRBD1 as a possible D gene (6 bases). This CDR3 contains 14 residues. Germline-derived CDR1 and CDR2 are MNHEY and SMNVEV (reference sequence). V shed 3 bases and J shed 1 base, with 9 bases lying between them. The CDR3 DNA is TGTGCCAGCAGTTTGACAGGATGGAACACTGAAGCTTTCTTT. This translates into CASSLTGWNTEAFF.

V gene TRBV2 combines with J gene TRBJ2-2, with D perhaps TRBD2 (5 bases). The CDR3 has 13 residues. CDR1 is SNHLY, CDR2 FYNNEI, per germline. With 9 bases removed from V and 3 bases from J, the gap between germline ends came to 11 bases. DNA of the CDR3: TGTGCCAGTAGACGGGATTACACCGGGGAGCTGTTTTTT. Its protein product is CASRRDYTGELFF.